The 16 T cell receptor beta chains below all came from one sample that was sequenced in a study of blood T cells in healthy people across ages. A second PCR of roughly 7 to 11 cycles used a sample-barcoded 5' primer and a J-beta primer mix. One entry per CDR3 protein, called by TCRdb with MiXCR from the 5' RACE reads. The sample carries roughly 1.6 million distinct CDR3 sequences, roughly a third recorded once. Sample: blood. These receptors originate from a young woman in good health.

This clonotype was found a few times. The chain links TRBV12-3 or TRBV12-4 to TRBJ1-1, with 9 bases matching TRBD1. The CDR3 loop spans 19 amino acids. V lost 3 bases to trimming and J lost 1 base; unmatched junction nucleotides: 15. Here the CDR3 reads CASSFPNRGRGGRNTEAFF. CDR3 bases: TGTGCCAGCAGTTTTCCGAACAGGGGGCGAGGGGGAAGGAACACTGAAGCTTTCTTT.

The V gene is TRBV27, the J gene TRBJ2-3, with D perhaps TRBD2 (6 bases). Germline V gene lookup returns CDR1 MNHEY and CDR2 SMNVEV (reference sequence). The V gene lost 1 base and the J gene lost 2 bases, with 10 bases spanning the gap. The CDR3 extends over 15 amino acids. The chain's CDR3 is CASSLWASATDTQYF. CDR3 nucleotides: TGTGCCAGCAGTTTATGGGCTAGCGCCACAGATACGCAGTATTTT.

In DNA, the CDR3 is TGTGCCAGCAGTTTTAGTCAGCAAGAAGCTTTCTTT. Protein sequence: CASSFSQQEAFF. The V gene is TRBV12-3 or TRBV12-4, the J gene TRBJ1-1; D is ambiguous. The CDR3 is 12 residues long. V lost 3 bases to trimming and J lost 8 bases, with 10 bases between them.

Of note for this clonotype: One base away lies a much larger clone, so this may be a sequencing read error. This chain links TRBV7-3 with TRBJ2-2; TRBD2 might be the D (6 bases). CDR1 SGHTA and CDR2 FQGTGA come from the germline V gene. The CDR3 covers 15 residues. This chain's CDR3 is CSSSSGLSNTGELFF. CDR3 coding DNA: TGTTCCAGCAGCTCCGGACTATCGAACACCGGGGAGCTGTTTTTT.

This chain joins TRBV3-1 and TRBJ2-1, with D perhaps matching TRBD1 (7 bases). CDR3 size: 15 residues. V lost 4 bases to trimming and J lost 3 bases, with 13 bases between them. Germline-derived CDR1 and CDR2 are LGHDT and YNNKEL (reference sequence). CDR3 sequence (DNA): TGTGCCAGCAGCCGGTACAGGGGACTCTACAATGAGCAGTTCTTC. Translating gives CASSRYRGLYNEQFF.

This clonotype has more than one count but fewer than ten. CDR3 nucleotides: TGTGCCATCAGTGTAAACTCAGATACGCAGTATTTT. Translated, it gives CAISVNSDTQYF. The J gene is TRBJ2-3, the V gene TRBV10-3; D is unresolved. The CDR3 loop spans 12 amino acids. V lost 4 bases and J 4 bases, leaving 6 bases between the germline ends. Germline V gene data show CDR1 as ENHRY and CDR2 as SYGVKD.

The V call is TRBV20-1, the J call TRBJ1-1; possibly TRBD1 for D (6 bases). The CDR3 spans 12 residues. CDR1 and CDR2 from the germline V gene are DFQATT and SNEGSKA (reference sequence). Trimming took 5 bases from V and 7 from J, leaving 14 bases between them. The CDR3 reads CSASRGGSEAFF. For the CDR3, the DNA is TGCAGTGCTTCTAGGGGGGGAAGTGAAGCTTTCTTT.

This clonotype was detected only a few times. This chain connects TRBV15 to TRBJ2-5, with 11 nucleotides matching TRBD2. This CDR3 contains 17 residues. J lost 11 bases, V lost 1 base, and 15 bases had no gene match. Germline CDR1 LNHNV, CDR2 YYDKDF (reference sequence). CDR3 in DNA: TGTGCCACCAGCAGAGGAGGGACCTTAGCGGGGGGGAATGAGCAGTACTTC. Amino acids: CATSRGGTLAGGNEQYF.

This clonotype came up a few times. The V and J genes are TRBV3-1 and TRBJ2-7, with D possibly TRBD2 on 6 matching bases. CDR3 size: 15 residues. V was pared by 1 base and J by 5 bases, with 15 bases between. CDR1 is LGHDT, CDR2 YNNKEL, per germline (reference sequence). CDR3 loop: CASSQVYRESNEQYF. The CDR3 DNA follows: TGTGCCAGCAGCCAAGTTTACCGGGAGTCTAACGAGCAGTACTTC.

Ten or more counts support this clonotype. The chain uses TRBV3-1 and TRBJ1-2; perhaps TRBD1 as D (5 bases). Germline CDR1 reads LGHDT; CDR2 reads YNNKEL (reference sequence). CDR3 length: 13 amino acids. V was cut by 4 bases and J by 7 bases, with 13 bases left in between. CDR3 sequence: CASSLRDWVGYTF. The CDR3 DNA is TGTGCCAGCAGCCTCAGGGATTGGGTTGGCTACACCTTC.

The V gene is TRBV30, the J gene TRBJ1-2; D might be TRBD1 (5 bases). The length of the CDR3 is 12 residues. CDR1 and CDR2 (germline): GTSNPN, SVGIG (reference sequence). V was clipped by 2 bases and J by 4 bases, with 8 bases between them. The CDR3 DNA reads TGTGCCTGGAGTTCTACAGGCTATGGCTACACCTTC. It is translated as CAWSSTGYGYTF.

This clonotype was seen at least ten times. The chain recombines TRBV7-2 with TRBJ2-3; 16 bases map to TRBD2. With 5 bases clipped from V and 4 bases from J, the junction kept 6 bases outside the gene matches. CDR3 length equals 17 residues. Germline V gene lookup returns CDR1 SGHTA and CDR2 FQGNSA. CDR3 DNA: TGTGCCAGCAGCACCCCCGGGACTAGCGGGGGGGCAGATACGCAGTATTTT. Amino acid sequence: CASSTPGTSGGADTQYF.

The genes are TRBV5-1 and TRBJ2-4; 12 bases map to TRBD2. The CDR3 runs to 15 residues. V lost 3 bases and J lost 13; bases outside the gene matches: 11. CDR1 SGHRS and CDR2 YFSETQ come from the germline V gene. The CDR3 nucleotides read TGCGCCAGCAGCTCGCTAGCGGGGGGGCACGGAGAGCAGTACTTC. This codes for CASSSLAGGHGEQYF.

This clonotype was recorded only once. The chain carries TRBV6-5 and TRBJ2-5, with a possible D match to TRBD1 (6 bases). Judging by the DNA end, TRBJ2-7 fits better; the J call may be wrong. Germline CDR1 and CDR2: MNHEY and SVGAGI. The CDR3 extends over 16 amino acids. CDR3 residues: CASSYGEKGETYEQYF. The DNA for the CDR3 is TGTGCCAGCAGTTACGGGGAGAAGGGGGAAACCTACGAGCAGTACTTC.

V usage is TRBV27 and J usage is TRBJ2-5; D gene unclear. CDR1 is MNHEY and CDR2 is SMNVEV in the germline V gene (reference sequence). V gave up 5 bases and J gave up 2 bases, with 15 bases separating them. The CDR3 is 15 amino acids. DNA for the CDR3: TGTGCCAGCAGTCAGGAGCGCGGAATACAAGAGACCCAGTACTTC. Amino acid sequence: CASSQERGIQETQYF.

The chain has TRBV7-7 and TRBJ2-5; D is uncertain. CDR1 and CDR2 from the germline V gene are SSHAT and FNYEAQ (reference sequence). The CDR3 has 14 residues. V was clipped by 5 bases and J by 3 bases, with 13 bases between them. CDR3 amino acids: CASSPPRLKETQYF. CDR3 bases: TGTGCCAGCAGCCCCCCAAGGCTTAAAGAGACCCAGTACTTC.